This entry is about one T cell receptor (beta chain). The data are from a study of blood T cell repertoires in COVID-19. Study background: Collection of acute and convalescent COVID-19 samples took place in the United States, Italy and Spain. Sample material is recorded as cDNA or gDNA derived from T cells, B-cell-depleted T cells, or PBMCs.

Trimming stripped 7 bases from V and 0 bases from J, with 22 bases between. This CDR3 contains 18 residues. Germline V gene data show CDR1 as SEHNR and CDR2 as FQNEAQ (reference sequence). Under the authors' procedure: Reference gene primers were amplified, and this amplification served to estimate nucleated cell counts. Clones were read by immunoSEQ multiplex PCR, and TCRdb kept only the in-frame ones, dropping some. The DNA gave D and trimming, while V, J and clone size come from that table. The sample has hundreds of thousands of clones, under 90% seen once. Sequencing was carried out using peripheral blood. This TCR came from a man between 50 and 59 years old with COVID-19, enrolled during active disease. V is TRBV7-9 and J is TRBJ2-1; a weak D match, TRBD2 (6 bases). For the CDR3, the DNA is TGTGCCAGCACCTCATTCTCTGCGGGGTTAAGCTCCTACAATGAGCAGTTCTTC. Translation gives CASTSFSAGLSSYNEQFF.